This TCR beta chain was documented in a study of cytomegalovirus exposure and HLA in healthy donors (dated by TCRdb to 2016 to 2017). Context from the whole study: An earlier analysis of about 560 of the donors reported about 260 Gb of sequence data and 117 million unique TCR beta sequences obtained from around 180 million T cells. An early release covering approximately 600 HLA-typed donors comprised approximately 290 gigabases of sequencing data and about 90 million unique TCR sequences. The genetic ancestry cluster associated with self-reported Caucasian donors included roughly four fifths of the roughly 400 genotyped donors. The aim of the study was to test whether cataloging public T cell receptors could identify signatures of past pathogen exposure. The study profiled the T cell repertoires of about 640 subjects by immunosequencing and related them to cytomegalovirus serostatus. In addition to the first cohort of 666 subjects, a separate validation cohort of 130 or so different subjects was used. The study combined high-throughput TCR immunosequencing, statistical association of individual TCRs with disease status, and machine learning to predict cytomegalovirus infection status. In a later analysis, previously published TCR beta repertoires from 600 to 850 donors were re-analyzed and high-resolution HLA genotyping was added so that TCR occurrence patterns could be studied. In the later analysis, no new phenotypic data were used to find candidate immune exposures; instead, reliance was placed on TCR beta sequences and their occurrence across donors. An earlier analysis of approximately 630 of the donors applied high-throughput TCR beta sequencing to assess whether each TCR beta V gene segment acted as functional or pseudogenic. Donor age, sex, ethnicity and CMV serostatus were collected together with the repertoire data. In a later genetic analysis, genome-wide SNP genotypes for about three fifths of the roughly 670 donors were used, and that subset was treated as a discovery cohort. Every discovery cohort repertoire had been produced on one sequencing platform. HLA typing included class I and class II loci at four-digit resolution. Typing coverage varied by locus: roughly 629-640 donors for A, B, C, DRB1 and DQB1; roughly 560 for DQA1; about 600 for DPA1; approximately 490 for DPB1. Because of strong linkage in the cohort, five DR-DQ haplotypes were treated as single units for association and clustering. Among roughly 370 genotyped donors of the cohort, an average of about 240,000 unique TCR beta nucleotide sequences were sequenced per donor, roughly a sixth of them non-productive. Paper-wide results and their limitations: A further reported finding was that TCR beta sequences accurately predicted the HLA-A and HLA-B alleles for most subjects in the first cohort. A later analysis found that most CMV-associated TCR beta chains appeared HLA-restricted, with HLA associations seemingly driven largely by CMV exposure. Some IMGT-functional V segments, including TRBV6-2 and TRBV6-3, could not be told apart with the 87-base-pair reads, so those segments were excluded. A later genetic analysis reported fewer N-insertions in productive TCRs among donors in an Asian-associated ancestry cluster than the roughly 640-donor mean. CMV serostatus was the only immune exposure information available for the cohort. This cohort had only TCR beta chains sequenced, and the lack of alpha or paired-chain data limited which features could be detected. In a later genetic analysis, a missense DCLRE1C variant was associated with V-gene and J-gene trimming of TCR beta chains, and the association was replicated in an independent cohort. Linkage disequilibrium might explain the correlated functional status among segregating V segments, but an unknown experimental factor could not be ruled out. Several of the top co-occurrence clusters appeared to be linked to parvovirus B19, influenza, CMV and Epstein-Barr virus, according to a later analysis. While some public TCRs were present in many individuals, most TCR sequences turned up only very rarely across donors. Because counts were too low, more than 15 rarely observed V segments, including chromosome 9 orphons, were left out of the earlier analysis of some 600 of the donors. According to a later analysis, TCR association rates differed among HLA loci, with DRB1 alleles showing the most associated TCRs and HLA-C alleles showing the fewest. A total of around 150 TCR beta chains were listed by the study as associated with cytomegalovirus. The authors suggested that the approach could potentially be generalized to other disease states and immunological phenotypes. When HLA alleles, especially DR and DQ, strongly co-occurred, TCR associations were difficult to assign to individual alleles. The sequencing pipeline was judged likely to have produced a cluster of highly shared sequence variants as a technical artifact. An earlier analysis of approximately 570 of the donors showed that most TCR beta V segments appeared in productive rearrangements either about 87% or about 30% of the time, which broadly matched IMGT annotations. Because some donors lacked HLA typing at each locus, the association tests relied only on the typed subset. In vitro tests confirmed that a few of the cytomegalovirus-associated TCR beta chains recognize cytomegalovirus antigens. Sequencing depth was assumed to be roughly uniform across donors in the presence/absence analyses, though that assumption may not hold. The classifier was reported to diagnose cytomegalovirus status with high specificity and sensitivity in both the original cohort and the validation cohort. In a later analysis, some 18,000 TCR beta sequences were associated with specific HLA alleles at a false discovery rate of 0.05. Compared with equally common non-associated chains, HLA-associated TCR beta chains in a later analysis were more clonally expanded and had lower generation probabilities.

CDR1 and CDR2 are drawn from the germline V gene: SNHLY, FYNNEI. Relative to germline, V is 6 bases shorter and J is 5 bases shorter, with 11 bases between their ends. Including the terminal cysteine and phenylalanine, the CDR3 comprises 12 residues. The CDR3 DNA has 36 bases and is translated from base 1. The cohort was made up of about 610 healthy bone marrow donors. At the time of sampling, every cohort member was nominally healthy, though immune exposures that went unrecorded were likely present. The donor was CMV seronegative and was included in the group of a few hundred seronegative cohort members. A peripheral blood sample was collected from each donor, and TCR beta sequencing was performed on peripheral blood mononuclear cells. Genomic DNA was extracted from the blood cell samples with the Qiagen DNeasy Blood Extraction Kit. Library preparation was by the immunoSEQ multiplex PCR assay. For the multiplex PCR, a mixture combining 60 forward primers for TCR Vbeta segments and 13 reverse primers for TCR Jbeta segments was used. Amplification of the CDR3 region of rearranged TCR beta genes was performed with a multiplex PCR assay on genomic DNA. On the Illumina HiSeq System, the amplified TCR beta libraries were sequenced as 87-base-pair reads. The source study handled its data this way. In a later analysis, some 80 million unique TCR beta chains were counted across the approximately 640 repertoires, and around 10 million of these chains were shared by at least two donors. A nearest-neighbor algorithm error-corrected the raw reads and collapsed the reads into unique sequences, merging closely related sequences to remove PCR and sequencing errors. To assign V, D and J gene segments, CDR3 sequences were aligned to IMGT reference sequences. For a sequence to be retained, a match of at least six nucleotides to both a V gene segment and a J gene segment was required. A rearrangement was called productive if the CDR3 had no stop codons and remained in frame with V and J, and every other rearrangement was called non-productive. CDR3 was defined according to IMGT convention as the region running from the second conserved V-encoded cysteine to the conserved J-encoded phenylalanine. In an earlier analysis of 500 to 650 of the donors, sequences lacking an unambiguous match to a single V gene segment were excluded. In an earlier analysis of a few hundred of the donors, V segments were called functional above 56.7% productive rearrangements and were called segregating when the between-donor standard deviation exceeded 5%. A statistical classification framework was built to diagnose cytomegalovirus status from the catalog of TCR beta chain sequences. In a later analysis, TCR nucleotide sequences were compared against IMGT/GENE-DB human TR gene sequences so that V and J genes could be assigned. A later analysis assigned CDR3 sequences and most-parsimonious VDJ recombination scenarios with the TCRdist pipeline. In a later analysis, each TCR beta chain was defined by its CDR3 amino acid sequence together with its V-gene family, and reads without a unique V-gene family were excluded. As a way to deal with suspected cross-contamination and a sequencing artifact, a later analysis dropped under 600 nucleotide sequences that were highly shared and had low generation probability. In a later analysis, a clonal expansion index for each public chain was calculated from normalized within-repertoire ranks of inferred template counts. Generation probabilities in a later analysis came from a VDJ recombination model fitted to out-of-frame rearrangements, and those results were checked against IGoR. A later analysis scored TCR-TCR, TCR-HLA and TCR-CMV co-occurrence with hypergeometric tests, applying a repertoire-size bias correction to TCR pairs. In a later analysis, false discovery rates were estimated by permuting HLA or CMV assignments 20 times. In a later analysis, co-occurring TCRs were grouped using DBSCAN, with TCRdist sequence similarity added in when clustering inside HLA-allele-positive subsets. Repertoires with fewer than 30,000 or more than 120,000 public chains, plus five repertoires with anomalous nucleotide sharing, were excluded from co-occurrence clustering. Entries here come from immuneACCESS through TCRdb and include only in-frame sequences with V and J called. Some clones fail to appear in such tables; in the studies checked, an unresolved V gene covers under half of the shortfall, and the cause of the remainder is unknown. The V and J calls and the clone size are those of that table, but D and trimming were determined from the DNA. This sample is represented by 40,000 or so clones; approximately 72% of them were singletons. The ten largest clones capture approximately 3.5% of the sample.

Details on this clone: Its antigen remains undetermined. There are no base qualities to consult, and no much larger clone falls within one base.

The chain was built from TRBV2 and TRBJ2-7, with a tentative D gene TRBD1 over 6 matching bases. The TCR originated in a woman in her twenties or thirties in good health and CMV-seronegative. The sequencing sample was made of PBMCs. The encoded CDR3 is CASSVQGHEQYF. The nucleotides read TGTGCCAGCAGCGTACAGGGTCACGAGCAGTACTTC. Here the CDR3 is joined to the reference TRBV2 and TRBJ2-7 genes, and the full variable domain is: EPEVTQTPSHQVTQMGQEVILRCVPISNHLYFYWYRQILGQKVEFLVSFYNNEISEKSEIFDDQFSVERPDGSNFTLKIRSTKLEDSAMYFCASSVQGHEQYFGPGTRLTVT.